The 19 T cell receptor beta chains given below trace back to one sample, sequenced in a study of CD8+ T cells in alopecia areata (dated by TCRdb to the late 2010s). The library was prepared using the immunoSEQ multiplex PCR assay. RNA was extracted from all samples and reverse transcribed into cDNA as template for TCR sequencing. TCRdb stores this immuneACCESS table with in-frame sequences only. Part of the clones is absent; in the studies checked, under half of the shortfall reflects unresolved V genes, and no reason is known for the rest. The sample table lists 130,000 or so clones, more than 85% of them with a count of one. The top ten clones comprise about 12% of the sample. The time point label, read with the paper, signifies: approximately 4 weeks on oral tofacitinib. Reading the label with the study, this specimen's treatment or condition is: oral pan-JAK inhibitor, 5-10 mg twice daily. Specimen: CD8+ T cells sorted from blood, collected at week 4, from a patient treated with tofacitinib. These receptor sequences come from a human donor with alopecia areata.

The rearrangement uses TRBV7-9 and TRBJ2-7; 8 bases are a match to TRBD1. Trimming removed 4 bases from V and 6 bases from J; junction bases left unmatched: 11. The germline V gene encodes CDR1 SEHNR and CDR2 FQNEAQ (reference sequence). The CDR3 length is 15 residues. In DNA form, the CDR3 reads TGTGCCAGCAGCTATGCGTCGGACAGGGCTGGCGAGCAGTACTTC. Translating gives CASSYASDRAGEQYF.

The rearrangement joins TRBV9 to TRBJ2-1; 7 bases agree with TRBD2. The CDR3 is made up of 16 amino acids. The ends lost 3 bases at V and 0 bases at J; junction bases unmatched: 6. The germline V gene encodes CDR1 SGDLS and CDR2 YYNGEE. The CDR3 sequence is CASSAPSGSSYNEQFF. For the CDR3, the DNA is TGTGCCAGCAGCGCTCCTAGCGGAAGCTCCTACAATGAGCAGTTCTTC.

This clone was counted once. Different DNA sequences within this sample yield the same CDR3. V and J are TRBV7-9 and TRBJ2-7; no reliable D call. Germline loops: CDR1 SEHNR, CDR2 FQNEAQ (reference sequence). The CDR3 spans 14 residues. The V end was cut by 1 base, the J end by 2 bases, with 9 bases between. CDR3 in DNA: TGTGCCAGCAGCTTAGGAGGTTCCACCTACGAGCAGTACTTC. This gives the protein CASSLGGSTYEQYF. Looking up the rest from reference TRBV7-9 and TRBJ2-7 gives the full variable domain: DTGVSQNPRHKITKRGQNVTFRCDPISEHNRLYWYRQTLGQGPEFLTYFQNEAQLEKSRLLSDRFSAERPKGSFSTLEIQRTEQGDSAMYLCASSLGGSTYEQYFGPGTRLTVT.

Written as DNA, the CDR3 is TGTGCCAGCAGCTTAAGCACTATGAACCAAGAGACCCAGTACTTC. Translating gives CASSLSTMNQETQYF. This chain links TRBV5-6 with TRBJ2-5; D is unclear. Germline V lookup: CDR1 SGHDT, CDR2 YYEEEE. Trimming removed 2 bases at V and 0 bases at J, with 11 bases between. There are 15 residues in the CDR3.

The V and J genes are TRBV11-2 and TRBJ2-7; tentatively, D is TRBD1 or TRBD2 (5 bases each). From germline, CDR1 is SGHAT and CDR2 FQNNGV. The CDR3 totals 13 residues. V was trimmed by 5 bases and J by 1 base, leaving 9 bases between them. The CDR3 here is CASSDGTSYEQYF. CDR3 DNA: TGTGCCAGCAGCGACGGGACGTCCTACGAGCAGTACTTC.

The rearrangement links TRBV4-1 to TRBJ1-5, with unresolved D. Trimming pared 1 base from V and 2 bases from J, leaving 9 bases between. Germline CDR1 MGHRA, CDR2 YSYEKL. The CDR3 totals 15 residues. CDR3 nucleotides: TGCGCCAGCAGCCAAGGGGCAGATCGCAATCAGCCCCAGCATTTT. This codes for CASSQGADRNQPQHF.

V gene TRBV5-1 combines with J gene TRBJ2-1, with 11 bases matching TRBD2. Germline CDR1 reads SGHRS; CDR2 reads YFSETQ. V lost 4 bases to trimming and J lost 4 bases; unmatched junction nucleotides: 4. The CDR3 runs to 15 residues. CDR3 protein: CASSGGLAAYNEQFF. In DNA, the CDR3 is TGCGCCAGCAGCGGGGGACTAGCGGCTTACAATGAGCAGTTCTTC. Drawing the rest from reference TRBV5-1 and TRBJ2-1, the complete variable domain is KAGVTQTPRYLIKTRGQQVTLSCSPISGHRSVSWYQQTPGQGLQFLFEYFSETQRNKGNFPGRFSGRQFSNSRSEMNVSTLELGDSALYLCASSGGLAAYNEQFFGPGTRLTVL.

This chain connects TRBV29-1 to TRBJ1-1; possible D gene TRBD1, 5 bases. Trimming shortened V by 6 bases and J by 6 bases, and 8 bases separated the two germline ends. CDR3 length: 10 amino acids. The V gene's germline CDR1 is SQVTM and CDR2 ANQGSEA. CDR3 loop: CSVRDPEAFF. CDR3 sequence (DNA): TGCAGCGTCCGGGACCCTGAAGCTTTCTTT. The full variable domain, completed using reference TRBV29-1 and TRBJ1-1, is SAVISQKPSRDICQRGTSLTIQCQVDSQVTMMFWYRQQPGQSLTLIATANQGSEATYESGFVIDKFPISRPNLTFSTLTVSNMSPEDSSIYLCSVRDPEAFFGQGTRLTVV.

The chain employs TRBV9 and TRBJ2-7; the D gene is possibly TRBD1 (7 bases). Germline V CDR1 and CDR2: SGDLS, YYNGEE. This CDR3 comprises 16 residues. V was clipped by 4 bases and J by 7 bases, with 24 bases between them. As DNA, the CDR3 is TGTGCCAGCAGCCAGGGGGAGGCAGGGGTTGATGAAGAGCAGTACTTC. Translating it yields CASSQGEAGVDEEQYF.

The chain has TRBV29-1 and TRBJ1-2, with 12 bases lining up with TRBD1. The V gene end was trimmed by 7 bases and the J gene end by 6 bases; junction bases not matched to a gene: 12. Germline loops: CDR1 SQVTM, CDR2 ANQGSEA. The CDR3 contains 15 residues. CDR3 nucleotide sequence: TGCAGCGGGGACCGACCGGGACAGGGGGCGGATGGCTACACCTTC. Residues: CSGDRPGQGADGYTF.

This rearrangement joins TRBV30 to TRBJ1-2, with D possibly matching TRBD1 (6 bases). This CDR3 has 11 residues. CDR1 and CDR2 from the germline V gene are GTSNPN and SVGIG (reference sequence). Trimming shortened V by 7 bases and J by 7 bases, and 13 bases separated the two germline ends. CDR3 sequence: CAYRETRGYTF. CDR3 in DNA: TGTGCCTACAGGGAGACGCGTGGCTACACCTTC.

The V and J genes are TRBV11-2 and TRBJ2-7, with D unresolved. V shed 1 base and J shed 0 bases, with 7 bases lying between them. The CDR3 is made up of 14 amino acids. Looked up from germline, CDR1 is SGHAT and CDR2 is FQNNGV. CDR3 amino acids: CASSLAHLSYEQYF. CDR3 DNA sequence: TGTGCCAGCAGCTTAGCGCACCTCTCCTACGAGCAGTACTTC. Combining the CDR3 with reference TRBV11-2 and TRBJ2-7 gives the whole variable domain EAGVAQSPRYKIIEKRQSVAFWCNPISGHATLYWYQQILGQGPKLLIQFQNNGVVDDSQLPKDRFSAERLKGVDSTLKIQPAKLEDSAVYLCASSLAHLSYEQYFGPGTRLTVT.

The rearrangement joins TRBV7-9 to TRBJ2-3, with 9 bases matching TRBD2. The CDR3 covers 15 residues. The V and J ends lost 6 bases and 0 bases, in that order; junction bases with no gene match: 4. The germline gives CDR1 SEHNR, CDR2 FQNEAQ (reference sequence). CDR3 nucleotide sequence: TGTGCCAGCAGGCCTACTAGCGGGAGCACAGATACGCAGTATTTT. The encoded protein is CASRPTSGSTDTQYF.

CDR3 DNA sequence: TGTGCCAGCACTCTGGACAGGTCCTGGGGCTACACCTTC. Amino acids: CASTLDRSWGYTF. This rearrangement joins TRBV6-5 to TRBJ1-2; 7 bases line up with TRBD1. The CDR3 contains 13 residues. J lost 8 bases, V lost 7 bases, and 10 bases had no gene match. Germline values: CDR1 MNHEY, CDR2 SVGAGI.

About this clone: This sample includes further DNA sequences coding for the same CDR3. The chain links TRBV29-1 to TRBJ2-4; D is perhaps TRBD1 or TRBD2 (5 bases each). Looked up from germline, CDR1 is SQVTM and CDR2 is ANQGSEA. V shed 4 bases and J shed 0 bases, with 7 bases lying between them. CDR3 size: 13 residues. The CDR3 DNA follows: TGCAGCGTTGTCGGGACAGCCAAAAACATTCAGTACTTC. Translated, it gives CSVVGTAKNIQYF. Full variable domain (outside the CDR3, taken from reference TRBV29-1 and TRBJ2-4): SAVISQKPSRDICQRGTSLTIQCQVDSQVTMMFWYRQQPGQSLTLIATANQGSEATYESGFVIDKFPISRPNLTFSTLTVSNMSPEDSSIYLCSVVGTAKNIQYFGAGTRLSVL.

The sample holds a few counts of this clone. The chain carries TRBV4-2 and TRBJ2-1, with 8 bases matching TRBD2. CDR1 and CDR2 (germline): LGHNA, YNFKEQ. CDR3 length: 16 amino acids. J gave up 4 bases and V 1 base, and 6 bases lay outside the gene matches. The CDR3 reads CASSQVSGSGYNEQFF. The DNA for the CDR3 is TGTGCCAGCAGCCAAGTGAGCGGGAGTGGTTACAATGAGCAGTTCTTC.

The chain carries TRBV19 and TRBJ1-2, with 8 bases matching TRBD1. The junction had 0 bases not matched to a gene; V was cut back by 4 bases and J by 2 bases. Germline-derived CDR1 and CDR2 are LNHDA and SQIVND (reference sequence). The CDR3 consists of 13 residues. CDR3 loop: CASSRDRNYGYTF. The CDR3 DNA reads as TGTGCCAGTAGTAGGGACAGGAACTATGGCTACACCTTC.

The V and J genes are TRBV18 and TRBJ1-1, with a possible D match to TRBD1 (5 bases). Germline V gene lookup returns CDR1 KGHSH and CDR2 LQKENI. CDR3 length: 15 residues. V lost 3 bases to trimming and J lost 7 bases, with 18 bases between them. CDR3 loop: CASSPTPDTDIEAFF. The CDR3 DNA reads TGTGCCAGCTCACCTACCCCGGACACAGATATTGAAGCTTTCTTT.

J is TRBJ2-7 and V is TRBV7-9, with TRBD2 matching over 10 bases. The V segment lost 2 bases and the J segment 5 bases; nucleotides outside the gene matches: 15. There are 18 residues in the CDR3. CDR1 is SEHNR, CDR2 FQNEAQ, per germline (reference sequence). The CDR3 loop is CASSLNEKREGPRDEQYF. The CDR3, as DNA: TGTGCCAGCAGCTTAAATGAAAAGCGGGAGGGCCCCCGGGACGAGCAGTACTTC.